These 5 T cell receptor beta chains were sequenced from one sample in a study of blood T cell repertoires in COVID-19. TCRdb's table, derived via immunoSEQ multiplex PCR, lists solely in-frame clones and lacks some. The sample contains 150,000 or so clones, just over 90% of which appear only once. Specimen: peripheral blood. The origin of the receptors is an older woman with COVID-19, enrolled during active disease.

The CDR3 spells CASSPRGAAGNTIYF. The CDR3 region has the DNA TGTGCCAGCAGTCCCCGGGGTGCCGCGGGAAACACCATATATTTT. The genes are TRBV7-6 and TRBJ1-3; D is ambiguous. The CDR3 is made up of 15 amino acids. Germline V CDR1 and CDR2: SGHVS, FNYEAQ. Trimming left V 6 bases short and J 4 bases short, with 16 bases between.

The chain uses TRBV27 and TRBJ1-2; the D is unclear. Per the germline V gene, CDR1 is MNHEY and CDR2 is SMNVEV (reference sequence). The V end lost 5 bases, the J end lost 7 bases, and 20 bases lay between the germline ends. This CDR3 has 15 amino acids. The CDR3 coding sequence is TGTGCCAGCAGTCTCAACCCGTCAGGAGGCCTTGGCTACACCTTC. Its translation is CASSLNPSGGLGYTF.

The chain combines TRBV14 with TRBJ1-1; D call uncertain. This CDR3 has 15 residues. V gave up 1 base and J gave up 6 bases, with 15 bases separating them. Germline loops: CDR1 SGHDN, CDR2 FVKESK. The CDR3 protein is CASSQAGAGSPEAFF. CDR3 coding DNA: TGTGCCAGCAGCCAAGCGGGCGCGGGATCTCCTGAAGCTTTCTTT. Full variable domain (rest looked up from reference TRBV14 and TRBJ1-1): EAGVTQFPSHSVIEKGQTVTLRCDPISGHDNLYWYRRVMGKEIKFLLHFVKESKQDESGMPNNRFLAERTGGTYSTLKVQPAELEDSGVYFCASSQAGAGSPEAFFGQGTRLTVV.

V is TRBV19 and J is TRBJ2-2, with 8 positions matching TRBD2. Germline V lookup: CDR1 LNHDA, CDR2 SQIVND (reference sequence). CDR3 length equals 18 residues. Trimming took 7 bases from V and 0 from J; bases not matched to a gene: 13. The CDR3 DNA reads TGTGCCAGTATGCGGAGGCTAGCGGGCCTCGCGAACACCGGGGAGCTGTTTTTT. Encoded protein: CASMRRLAGLANTGELFF.

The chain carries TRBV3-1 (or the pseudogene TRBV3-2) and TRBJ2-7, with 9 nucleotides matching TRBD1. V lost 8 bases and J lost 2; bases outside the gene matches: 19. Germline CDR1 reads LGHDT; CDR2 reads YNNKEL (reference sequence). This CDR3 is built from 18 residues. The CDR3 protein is CASGHNKPWDRETYEQYF. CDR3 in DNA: TGTGCCAGCGGGCATAATAAACCCTGGGACAGGGAAACCTACGAGCAGTACTTC.